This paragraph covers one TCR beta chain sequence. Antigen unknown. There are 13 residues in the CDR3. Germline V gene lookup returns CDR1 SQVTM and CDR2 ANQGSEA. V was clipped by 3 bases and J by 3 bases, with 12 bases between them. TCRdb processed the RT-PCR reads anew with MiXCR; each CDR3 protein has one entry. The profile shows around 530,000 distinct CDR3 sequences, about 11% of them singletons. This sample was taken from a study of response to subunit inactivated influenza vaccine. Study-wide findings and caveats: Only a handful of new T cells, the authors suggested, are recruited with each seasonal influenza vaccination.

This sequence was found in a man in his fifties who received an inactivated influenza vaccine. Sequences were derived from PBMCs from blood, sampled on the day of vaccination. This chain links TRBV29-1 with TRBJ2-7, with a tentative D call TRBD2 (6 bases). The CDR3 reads CSVEGWGDYEQYF. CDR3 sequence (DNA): TGCAGCGTTGAGGGTTGGGGGGACTACGAGCAGTACTTC.